A single sample is the source of the 14 T cell receptor beta chains below, sequenced in a study of cytotoxic CD8 clonotypes in ibrutinib-treated CLL. Produced via immunoSEQ multiplex PCR; TCRdb's table is partial and in-frame only. Of roughly 250,000 clones listed, roughly 70% are singletons. The material was PBMCs, obtained after 24 months of ibrutinib treatment. These receptors were obtained from a human donor with chronic lymphocytic leukemia.

This chain links TRBV29-1 with TRBJ2-3; 8 nucleotides line up with TRBD1. Trimming at V came to 4 bases and at J to 4 bases, leaving 19 bases not matched to a gene. The CDR3 sequence is 18 residues long. Germline V gene lookup returns CDR1 SQVTM and CDR2 ANQGSEA. The CDR3 DNA reads TGCAGCGTTGCCCCCTTAGGACAGGGACCAGACCTCGCAGATACGCAGTATTTT. Translated: CSVAPLGQGPDLADTQYF.

There are a few counts of this clone. CDR3 region: CASSGGLLNEQFF. CDR3 nucleotides: TGTGCCAGCAGCGGGGGCCTGCTTAATGAGCAGTTCTTC. This chain joins TRBV25-1 and TRBJ2-1, with D perhaps TRBD1 or TRBD2 (6 bases each). V lost 6 bases to trimming and J lost 7 bases, with 13 bases between them. The germline V gene encodes CDR1 MGHDK and CDR2 SYGVNS. The CDR3 has 13 residues.

This sequence joins TRBV27 and TRBJ1-5; 8 bases fit TRBD1. This CDR3 spans 13 amino acids. Germline V gives CDR1 MNHEY, CDR2 SMNVEV (reference sequence). V trimming: 10 bases; J trimming: 3 bases; junction bases outside the gene matches: 5. The CDR3 nucleotides are TGTGCCATCTCGGACAGGGTCAATCAGCCCCAGCATTTT. Encoded protein: CAISDRVNQPQHF.

This clone was recorded a few times. The CDR3 sequence is CAWSRGIANYGYTF. Written as DNA, the CDR3 is TGTGCCTGGAGTCGAGGGATAGCTAACTATGGCTACACCTTC. V usage is TRBV30 and J usage is TRBJ1-2; D remains unclear. V gave up 2 bases and J gave up 0 bases, with 10 bases separating them. Germline loops: CDR1 GTSNPN, CDR2 SVGIG (reference sequence). The CDR3 has 14 residues.

The rearrangement uses TRBV28 and TRBJ1-5; 10 bases map to TRBD1. The CDR3 has 15 amino acids. The ends lost 5 bases at V and 6 bases at J; junction bases unmatched: 7. In germline, CDR1 is MDHEN, CDR2 SYDVKM. The CDR3 protein is CASSTGTGAAQPQHF. The DNA for the CDR3 is TGTGCCAGCAGTACCGGGACAGGGGCCGCTCAGCCCCAGCATTTT.

This chain uses TRBV30 with TRBJ2-2; D is unresolved. This CDR3 comprises 11 residues. V lost 0 bases and J 8 bases, leaving 4 bases between the germline ends. Germline V gives CDR1 GTSNPN, CDR2 SVGIG (reference sequence). CDR3 region: CAWSVTGELFF. The CDR3, as DNA: TGTGCCTGGAGTGTGACAGGGGAGCTGTTTTTT.

This chain links TRBV28 with TRBJ1-3; 8 nucleotides agree with TRBD1. The germline CDR1 and CDR2 sequences are MDHEN and SYDVKM. CDR3 length: 13 residues. With 6 bases clipped from V and 4 bases from J, the junction kept 2 bases outside the gene matches. CDR3 in amino acids: CASRTGEGNTIYF. The DNA for the CDR3 is TGTGCCAGCAGGACAGGGGAGGGAAACACCATATATTTT.

This clone is a singleton in its sample. The chain links TRBV6-5 to TRBJ2-1; TRBD2 aligns across 7 bases. V was pared by 4 bases and J by 7 bases, with 10 bases of the junction left unmatched. CDR1 is MNHEY, CDR2 SVGAGI, per germline. The CDR3 extends over 15 amino acids. This CDR3 is CASSLGGGPGNEQFF. The CDR3 DNA follows: TGTGCCAGCAGTTTGGGGGGAGGGCCCGGGAATGAGCAGTTCTTC.

Only a few counts were recorded for this clone. The J gene is TRBJ2-3, the V gene TRBV7-3; TRBD2 is a possible D gene (6 bases). This CDR3 is built from 15 residues. Trimming stripped 5 bases from V and 5 bases from J, with 17 bases between. Germline V lookup: CDR1 SGHTA, CDR2 FQGTGA. For the CDR3, the DNA is TGTGCCAGCAGCCCCACACTAGCCTCCCGAGATACGCAGTATTTT. This encodes CASSPTLASRDTQYF.

The J gene is TRBJ2-4, the V gene TRBV5-4; 10 nucleotides line up with TRBD2. After removal of 0 bases from V and 6 bases from J, the junction contained 6 bases not matched to a gene. The germline CDR1 and CDR2 sequences are SGHNT and YYREEE (reference sequence). The CDR3 extends over 16 amino acids. Here the CDR3 DNA reads TGTGCCAGCAGCTTGGAGCGGGAGGGCCGGGGAAACATTCAGTACTTC. Its protein product is CASSLEREGRGNIQYF.

The chain recombines TRBV18 with TRBJ2-1; possibly TRBD1 for D (5 bases). The CDR3 spans 15 residues. Germline lookup yields CDR1 KGHSH and CDR2 LQKENI. The V end was cut by 4 bases, the J end by 4 bases, with 14 bases between. The CDR3 sequence is CASSRGTSGYNEQFF. The CDR3 DNA is TGTGCCAGCTCACGGGGCACGTCGGGTTACAATGAGCAGTTCTTC. The whole variable domain, filled in from reference TRBV18 and TRBJ2-1, reads NAGVMQNPRHLVRRRGQEARLRCSPMKGHSHVYWYRQLPEEGLKFMVYLQKENIIDESGMPKERFSAEFPKEGPSILRIQQVVRGDSAAYFCASSRGTSGYNEQFFGPGTRLTVL.

J is TRBJ2-2 and V is TRBV15, with 7 bases fitting TRBD1. Trimming cost V 6 bases and J 4 bases; bases outside gene matches: 17. The CDR3 has 18 amino acids. Germline values: CDR1 LNHNV, CDR2 YYDKDF (reference sequence). Here the CDR3 reads CATSRGQQLHVPTGELFF. CDR3 bases: TGTGCCACCAGTCGGGGACAGCAGCTACACGTCCCCACCGGGGAGCTGTTTTTT.

This chain's CDR3 is CASSQPSKGGSWAGELFF. In DNA, the CDR3 is TGTGCCAGCAGCCAGCCCTCGAAAGGCGGGAGTTGGGCCGGGGAGCTGTTTTTT. V gene TRBV4-2 combines with J gene TRBJ2-2; 7 bases match TRBD2. This CDR3 is built from 18 residues. In germline, CDR1 is LGHNA, CDR2 YNFKEQ. V was clipped by 3 bases and J by 6 bases; unmatched bases: 16.

The V gene is TRBV29-1, the J gene TRBJ2-2, with 7 bases aligning to TRBD1. V lost 7 bases, J lost 2 bases, and 4 bases stayed unmatched. CDR1 is SQVTM and CDR2 is ANQGSEA in the germline V gene. There are 13 residues in the CDR3. In DNA form, the CDR3 reads TGCAGCGCGACAGGGTACAACACCGGGGAGCTGTTTTTT. This translates into CSATGYNTGELFF.